The T cell receptor (beta chain) under discussion was sequenced for a study of neurological immune-mediated disorders. With 5 bases clipped from V and 6 bases from J, the junction kept 9 bases outside the gene matches. The CDR3 extends over 15 amino acids. CDR1 LNHDA and CDR2 SQIVND come from the germline V gene (reference sequence). Each CDR3 protein is one row after TCRdb ran MiXCR on the 5' RACE reads. The sample carries over 45,000 distinct CDR3 sequences, approximately 6.2% recorded once. This clonotype was observed many times. This sequence originates from a young woman with multiple sclerosis. The V call is TRBV19, the J call TRBJ2-2; 7 bases are shared with TRBD2. Sample: CD4+ T cells from blood. CDR3 sequence: CASSAGTITAGELFF. CDR3 nucleotide sequence: TGTGCCAGTAGTGCCGGGACTATAACAGCCGGGGAGCTGTTTTTT.